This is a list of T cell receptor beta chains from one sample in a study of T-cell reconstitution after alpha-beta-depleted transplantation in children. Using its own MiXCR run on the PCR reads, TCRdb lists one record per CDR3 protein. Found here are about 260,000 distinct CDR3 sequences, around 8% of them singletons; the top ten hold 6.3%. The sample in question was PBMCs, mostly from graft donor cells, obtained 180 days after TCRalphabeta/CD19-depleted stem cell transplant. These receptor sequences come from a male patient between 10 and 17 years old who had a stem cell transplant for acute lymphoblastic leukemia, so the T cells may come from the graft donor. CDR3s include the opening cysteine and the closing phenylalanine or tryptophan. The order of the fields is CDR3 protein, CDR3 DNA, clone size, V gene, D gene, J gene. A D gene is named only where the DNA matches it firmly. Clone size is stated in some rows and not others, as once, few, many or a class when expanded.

CDR3: CASSLQAGGVYEQYF
DNA: TGTGCCAGCAGCTTACAGGCAGGGGGCGTCTACGAGCAGTACTTC
size: many
V: TRBV11-2
D: TRBD1
J: TRBJ2-7

CDR3: CASMTGREGRDEQFF
DNA: TGCGCCAGCATGACAGGGCGGGAGGGCCGGGATGAGCAGTTCTTC
size: few
V: TRBV5-1
D: TRBD2
J: TRBJ2-1

CDR3: CTSSLATSGEDTQYF
DNA: TGTACCAGCAGCTTAGCAACTAGCGGCGAGGATACGCAGTATTTT
size: .
V: TRBV7-9
D: TRBD2
J: TRBJ2-3

CDR3: CSAKGTGRNEQYF
DNA: TGCAGTGCTAAAGGGACAGGGCGAAACGAGCAGTACTTC
size: many
V: TRBV20-1
D: TRBD1
J: TRBJ2-7

CDR3: CASSPSGTGSREQYF
DNA: TGTGCCAGCAGCCCAAGCGGGACGGGGAGTAGAGAGCAGTACTTC
size: few
V: TRBV7-3
D: TRBD2
J: TRBJ2-7

CDR3: CASSSRGTWGTEAFF
DNA: TGTGCCAGCAGTTCGAGGGGGACATGGGGCACTGAAGCTTTCTTT
size: many
V: TRBV28
D: .
J: TRBJ1-1

CDR3: CASSLTQIQYF
DNA: TGTGCCAGCAGTTTGACTCAGATTCAGTACTTC
size: many
V: TRBV28
D: .
J: TRBJ2-4

CDR3: CASSYSTSLYGYTF
DNA: TGTGCCAGCAGTTACTCGACCAGCCTATATGGCTACACCTTC
size: many
V: TRBV6-5
D: .
J: TRBJ1-2

CDR3: CASSPIPGQSTEAFF
DNA: TGTGCCAGCAGCCCTATACCCGGACAGTCCACTGAAGCTTTCTTT
size: many
V: TRBV9
D: .
J: TRBJ1-1

CDR3: CASSLWGLNTQYF
DNA: TGTGCCAGCAGTTTATGGGGGTTGAATACGCAGTATTTT
size: many
V: TRBV27
D: .
J: TRBJ2-3

CDR3: CASTPAQTWTAYSNQLQHF
DNA: TGTGCCAGCACTCCCGCCCAGACCTGGACAGCATATAGCAATCAGCTCCAGCATTTT
size: .
V: TRBV7-4
D: .
J: TRBJ1-5

CDR3: CASSLTQPNTGELFF
DNA: TGTGCCAGCAGCTTAACACAGCCCAACACCGGGGAGCTGTTTTTT
size: few
V: TRBV7-9
D: .
J: TRBJ2-2

CDR3: CASSHGGLTEAFF
DNA: TGTGCCAGCAGCCACGGAGGACTCACTGAAGCTTTCTTT
size: many
V: TRBV3-1
D: .
J: TRBJ1-1

CDR3: CASSYPQRGPTYEQYF
DNA: TGTGCCAGCAGTTATCCCCAGCGGGGTCCTACCTACGAGCAGTACTTC
size: many
V: TRBV6-2/TRBV6-3
D: TRBD2
J: TRBJ2-7

CDR3: CASSSLRGAYEQYF
DNA: TGTGCCAGCAGTTCCTTACGGGGGGCGTACGAGCAGTACTTC
size: .
V: TRBV12-3/TRBV12-4
D: .
J: TRBJ2-7